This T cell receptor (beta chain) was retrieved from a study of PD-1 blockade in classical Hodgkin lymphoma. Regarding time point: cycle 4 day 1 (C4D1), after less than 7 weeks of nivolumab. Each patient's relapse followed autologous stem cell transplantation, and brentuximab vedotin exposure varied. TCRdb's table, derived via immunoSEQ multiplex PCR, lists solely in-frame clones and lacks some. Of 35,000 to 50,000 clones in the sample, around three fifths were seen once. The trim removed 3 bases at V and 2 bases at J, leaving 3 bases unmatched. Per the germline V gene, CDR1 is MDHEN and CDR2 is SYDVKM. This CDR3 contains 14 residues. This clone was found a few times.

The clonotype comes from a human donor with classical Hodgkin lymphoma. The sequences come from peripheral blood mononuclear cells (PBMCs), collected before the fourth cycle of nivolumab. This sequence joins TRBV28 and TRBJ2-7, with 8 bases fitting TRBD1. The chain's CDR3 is CASSLRTGTYEQYF. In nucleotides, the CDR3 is TGTGCCAGCAGTTTGCGGACAGGGACCTACGAGCAGTACTTC. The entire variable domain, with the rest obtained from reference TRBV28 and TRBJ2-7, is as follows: DVKVTQSSRYLVKRTGEKVFLECVQDMDHENMFWYRQDPGLGLRLIYFSYDVKMKEKGDIPEGYSVSREKKERFSLILESASTNQTSMYLCASSLRTGTYEQYFGPGTRLTVT.